This T cell receptor (beta chain) was sequenced in a study of T cells in Graves' hyperthyroidism and ophthalmopathy. The germline V gene encodes CDR1 SGHTA and CDR2 FQGTGA. Trimming took 1 base from V and 6 from J; bases not matched to a gene: 4. The CDR3 totals 15 residues. There were TCR beta CDR3 regions amplified from RNA transcripts. The HTBI primer set was used in a first-round RT-PCR of the TCR CDR3. TCRdb re-analysed the multiplex PCR reads in MiXCR, keeping a single row per CDR3 protein. The sample lists 530,000 or so distinct CDR3 sequences; under 60% were seen once. This sequence originates from a woman aged 18-35 years with Graves' hyperthyroidism. The sequencing input was peripheral blood or thyroid tissue (not recorded which). The chain employs TRBV7-3 and TRBJ2-3; 10 bases map to TRBD1. The CDR3 spells CASSLRGTGEDTQYF. In DNA, the CDR3 is TGTGCCAGCAGCTTAAGGGGGACAGGGGAGGATACGCAGTATTTT.